Given below is one T cell receptor beta chain in context. Its specificity is not known. The junction departs from germline at one end; a sequencing error may be responsible. This entry is derived from a study of tumor-infiltrating lymphocytes in primary liver carcinoma. The overall study: The study reported T1-T3 N0M0 tumors spanning 4.2 to 10 cm.

General study findings and limits: Tumor top-250-clone fraction significantly exceeded that of blood (p = 0.039). Tumor region pairs outstripped tumor-adjacent and tumor-blood pairs in overlap.

Co-extracting RNA and DNA was done with roughly 17-32 mg of unsorted bulk tissue as input. The authors sampled five separate regions per tumor. There are 13 residues in the CDR3. Per the germline V gene, CDR1 is SGHDN and CDR2 is FVKESK. Making TCR beta cDNA involved roughly 0.55 ug total RNA and a constant-region primer. Generation of the TCR beta libraries relied on three nested multiplex PCR rounds using slightly modified ARM-PCR. Forward primers for TRBV1-TRBV30 and a C-beta reverse primer served the first two PCR rounds, at roughly 10 cycles each. TCRdb ran MiXCR on the multiplex PCR reads and lists one entry per CDR3 protein. The table lists 95,000 to 150,000 distinct CDR3 sequences, 65% of them singletons.

The receptor was isolated from a woman aged 55 to 70 with primary liver carcinoma and hepatitis B virus infection. The chain joins TRBV14 to TRBJ2-3; D gene ambiguous. The sequencing input was liver tumor tissue from sampling region 1. Subset reported: tumor region T1, superior pole. CDR3 in DNA: TGTGCCAGCAGCAAAGATCTCATTGGTACGCAGTATTTT. It yields the protein CASSKDLIGTQYF.